This T cell receptor beta chain came from a study of T cells in localized non-small cell lung cancer. Here immunoSEQ multiplex PCR was the method, and the copy in TCRdb shows in-frame clones only, minus some. The sample records fewer than 15,000 clones, 65% to 85% being singletons. Study-wide points: Paired adjacent lung recovered a median about 60 of the top 100 tumor clones. Those with higher blood T cell density had longer overall survival.

Concerning this clone itself: Its antigen is undetermined.

The sequenced sample was peripheral blood, obtained before any cancer treatment. The TCR was taken from a female donor over 55 with stage I squamous cell lung carcinoma.

The CDR3, as DNA: TGTGCCAGCTCACCAACCAGCGGGGGAGGGCAAGAGACCCAGTACTTC. Residues: CASSPTSGGGQETQYF. The J gene is TRBJ2-5, the V gene TRBV18; 8 positions agree with TRBD2. CDR1 is KGHSH and CDR2 is LQKENI in the germline V gene. The CDR3 runs 16 residues. Germline trimming cut 2 bases from V and 2 bases from J; bases unmatched to any gene: 7. The full variable domain, with the rest looked up from reference TRBV18 and TRBJ2-5, is NAGVMQNPRHLVRRRGQEARLRCSPMKGHSHVYWYRQLPEEGLKFMVYLQKENIIDESGMPKERFSAEFPKEGPSILRIQQVVRGDSAAYFCASSPTSGGGQETQYFGPGTRLLVL.